This T cell receptor beta chain was retrieved from a study of T-cell memory formation after mild COVID-19. Background on the study: Clustering of TCRs was largely donor specific.

The germline gives CDR1 SEHNR, CDR2 FQNEAQ (reference sequence). The CDR3 length is 14 residues. Trimming left V 6 bases short and J 0 bases short, with 9 bases between. Amplification by 5'RACE using constant-segment primers produced TCR alpha and TCR beta cDNA libraries that carried sample barcodes and UMIs. Each CDR3 protein is one row after TCRdb ran MiXCR on the 5' RACE reads. The sample contains roughly 500,000 distinct CDR3 sequences, approximately 20% of which appear only once. This clonotype occurred many times. No antigen is known for it. General study findings and limits: Memory cells collected pre-infection included some clones that later responded, suggesting cross-reactive memory joined.

The sequence was collected from an adult woman who had mild COVID-19 (a few samples of this study predate the infection). Cell type and time point are not known. Sequenced: PBMCs or a T cell subset sorted from them (not recorded which). The chain recombines TRBV7-9 with TRBJ2-4; no definite D call. Here the CDR3 reads CASSDELAKNIQYF. The CDR3 DNA is TGTGCCAGCAGTGACGAGCTAGCCAAAAACATTCAGTACTTC. The entire variable domain, with the rest obtained from reference TRBV7-9 and TRBJ2-4, is as follows: DTGVSQNPRHKITKRGQNVTFRCDPISEHNRLYWYRQTLGQGPEFLTYFQNEAQLEKSRLLSDRFSAERPKGSFSTLEIQRTEQGDSAMYLCASSDELAKNIQYFGAGTRLSVL.